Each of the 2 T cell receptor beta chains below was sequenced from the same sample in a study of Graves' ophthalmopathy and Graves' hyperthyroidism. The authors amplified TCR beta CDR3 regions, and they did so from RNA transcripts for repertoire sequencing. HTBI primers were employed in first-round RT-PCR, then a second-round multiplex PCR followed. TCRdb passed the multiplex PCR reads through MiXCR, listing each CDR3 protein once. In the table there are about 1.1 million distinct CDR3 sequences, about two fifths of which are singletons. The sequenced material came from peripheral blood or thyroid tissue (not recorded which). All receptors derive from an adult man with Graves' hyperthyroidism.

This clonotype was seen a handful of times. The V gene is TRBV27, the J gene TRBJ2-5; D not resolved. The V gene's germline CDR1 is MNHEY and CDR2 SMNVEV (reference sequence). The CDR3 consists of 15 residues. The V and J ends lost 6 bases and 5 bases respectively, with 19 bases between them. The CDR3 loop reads CASRLSYTVGETQYF. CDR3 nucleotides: TGTGCCAGCAGACTGAGTTATACGGTTGGGGAGACCCAGTACTTC.

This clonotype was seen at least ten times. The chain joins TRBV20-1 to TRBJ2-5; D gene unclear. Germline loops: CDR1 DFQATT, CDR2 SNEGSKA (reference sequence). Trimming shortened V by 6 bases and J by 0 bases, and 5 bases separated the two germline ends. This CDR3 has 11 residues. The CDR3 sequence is CSATNQETQYF. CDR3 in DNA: TGCAGTGCGACAAACCAAGAGACCCAGTACTTC.